These T cell receptor beta chains were read from a single sample in a study of cytomegalovirus exposure and HLA in healthy donors. Produced via immunoSEQ multiplex PCR; TCRdb's table is partial and in-frame only. The table shows around 130,000 clones, with 60% to 80% occurring only once. What was sequenced was PBMCs. These receptors were taken from a man in his fifties in good health and CMV-seronegative. The CDR3 runs from the conserved cysteine through the conserved F or W. Fields, in order: D gene, clone size, J gene, V gene, CDR3 length, CDR3 protein, CDR3 DNA. The D gene is left open where the match is weak. A row's size may be missing; if present it is once, few, many or a size class.

D: TRBD1
size: -
J: TRBJ1-1
V: TRBV7-9
length: 14
CDR3: CASSPDRGRGEAFF
DNA: TGTGCCAGCAGCCCAGACAGGGGTCGGGGTGAAGCTTTCTTT

D: TRBD1
size: -
J: TRBJ1-2
V: TRBV11-2
length: 16
CDR3: CASSLQAGGLHDGYTF
DNA: TGTGCCAGCAGCTTACAGGCAGGGGGCCTTCATGATGGCTACACCTTC

D: TRBD1
size: -
J: TRBJ1-2
V: TRBV6-5
length: 15
CDR3: CASSYSRQGARGYTF
DNA: TGTGCCAGCAGTTACAGCCGACAGGGGGCGCGGGGCTACACCTTC

D: TRBD1
size: -
J: TRBJ2-1
V: TRBV10-1
length: 13
CDR3: CASSQDRMGEQFF
DNA: TGCGCCAGCAGTCAGGACAGGATGGGTGAGCAGTTCTTC

D: -
size: -
J: TRBJ2-3
V: TRBV7-2
length: 15
CDR3: CASSLRASGTDTQYF
DNA: TGTGCCAGCAGCCTCCGGGCTAGCGGCACAGATACGCAGTATTTT

D: -
size: -
J: TRBJ1-5
V: TRBV6-6
length: 15
CDR3: CASSTPAGGNQPQHF
DNA: TGTGCCAGCAGTACCCCGGCAGGGGGCAATCAGCCCCAGCATTTT

D: -
size: -
J: TRBJ1-1
V: TRBV5-1
length: 15
CDR3: CASSFDRATNTEAFF
DNA: TGCGCCAGCAGCTTCGACAGAGCTACAAACACTGAAGCTTTCTTT

D: TRBD2
size: few
J: TRBJ2-3
V: TRBV11-2
length: 16
CDR3: CASSLSGRAGGDTQYF
DNA: TGTGCCAGCAGCTTAAGCGGGAGGGCGGGGGGAGATACGCAGTATTTT

D: TRBD1
size: -
J: TRBJ2-5
V: TRBV2
length: 14
CDR3: CASRTDRGGETQYF
DNA: TGTGCCAGCAGAACGGACAGGGGCGGGGAGACCCAGTACTTC

D: TRBD2
size: -
J: TRBJ2-1
V: TRBV7-2
length: 18
CDR3: CASSLASSGRVYSGEQFF
DNA: TGTGCCAGCAGCTTAGCGAGCAGCGGGAGGGTATATTCGGGTGAGCAGTTCTTC

D: TRBD1
size: -
J: TRBJ2-7
V: TRBV7-7
length: 14
CDR3: CASSPGTGHYEQYF
DNA: TGTGCTAGCAGCCCAGGGACAGGGCACTACGAGCAGTACTTC

D: TRBD2
size: -
J: TRBJ2-3
V: TRBV10-3
length: 14
CDR3: CAITSSGSTDTQYF
DNA: TGTGCCATCACAAGTAGCGGGAGTACAGATACGCAGTATTTT

D: -
size: -
J: TRBJ2-3
V: TRBV5-1
length: 15
CDR3: CASSSGGRGSDTQYF
DNA: TGCGCCAGCAGCTCTGGGGGCAGGGGTTCAGATACGCAGTATTTT

D: TRBD1
size: few
J: TRBJ2-7
V: TRBV28
length: 17
CDR3: CASSLETGARDSYEQYF
DNA: TGTGCCAGCAGTTTAGAGACAGGGGCGAGGGACTCCTACGAGCAGTACTTC

D: -
size: -
J: TRBJ1-5
V: TRBV27
length: 15
CDR3: CASRPTDSSNQPQHF
DNA: TGTGCCAGCAGACCGACCGACTCTAGCAATCAGCCCCAGCATTTT

D: -
size: -
J: TRBJ2-2
V: TRBV27
length: 14
CDR3: CASSLLANTGELFF
DNA: TGTGCCAGCAGTTTGTTGGCAAACACCGGGGAGCTGTTTTTT

D: -
size: -
J: TRBJ2-3
V: TRBV7-2
length: 14
CDR3: CASSPSRSTDTQYF
DNA: TGTGCCAGCAGCCCCTCGCGTAGCACAGATACGCAGTATTTT

D: -
size: few
J: TRBJ1-1
V: TRBV5-1
length: 14
CDR3: CASSLFGASTEAFF
DNA: TGCGCCAGTAGCCTCTTTGGGGCGTCGACTGAAGCTTTCTTT

D: TRBD2
size: -
J: TRBJ2-7
V: TRBV6-5
length: 15
CDR3: CASSYAGGASSEQYF
DNA: TGTGCCAGCAGTTACGCCGGGGGGGCTAGCTCCGAGCAGTACTTC

D: -
size: -
J: TRBJ2-2
V: TRBV5-4
length: 15
CDR3: CASSLDYTNTGELFF
DNA: TGTGCCAGCAGCCTGGACTACACGAACACCGGGGAGCTGTTTTTT

D: TRBD1
size: -
J: TRBJ1-1
V: TRBV28
length: 16
CDR3: CASSLFRDRIDTEAFF
DNA: TGTGCCAGCAGTTTATTTCGGGACAGGATTGATACTGAAGCTTTCTTT

D: -
size: -
J: TRBJ2-5
V: TRBV21-1
length: 12
CDR3: CARSEGDGTQYF
DNA: TGTGCCAGGTCAGAGGGGGACGGGACCCAGTACTTC

D: -
size: once
J: TRBJ2-4
V: TRBV19
length: 16
CDR3: CASSTTQVLAKNIQYF
DNA: TGTGCCAGTAGTACCACACAAGTCTTAGCCAAAAACATTCAGTACTTC

D: -
size: -
J: TRBJ2-3
V: TRBV7-2
length: 14
CDR3: CASSLDSSTDTQYF
DNA: TGTGCCAGCAGCTTAGACTCTAGCACAGATACGCAGTATTTT

D: TRBD1
size: -
J: TRBJ2-5
V: TRBV9
length: 17
CDR3: CASSSPGQGLSQETQYF
DNA: TGTGCCAGCAGCTCACCGGGACAGGGACTCTCCCAAGAGACCCAGTACTTC

D: TRBD2
size: once
J: TRBJ2-4
V: TRBV5-4
length: 18
CDR3: CASSLAGTSGRARGIQYF
DNA: TGTGCCAGCAGCTTGGCGGGGACTAGCGGGAGGGCCCGGGGCATTCAGTACTTC

D: -
size: -
J: TRBJ2-7
V: TRBV5-8
length: 16
CDR3: CASSLFRGTPAVEQYF
DNA: TGTGCCAGCAGCTTGTTCCGGGGAACCCCCGCTGTCGAGCAGTACTTC

D: -
size: -
J: TRBJ2-5
V: TRBV10-3
length: 15
CDR3: CAISESAGFQETQYF
DNA: TGTGCCATCAGTGAGTCAGCAGGGTTCCAAGAGACCCAGTACTTC

D: -
size: -
J: TRBJ1-2
V: TRBV10-3
length: 13
CDR3: CAISPDKNYGYTF
DNA: TGTGCCATCAGCCCAGACAAAAACTATGGCTACACCTTC

D: TRBD1
size: -
J: TRBJ1-5
V: TRBV6-4
length: 19
CDR3: CASSDSGDRTGGGNQPQHF
DNA: TGTGCCAGCAGTGACTCGGGGGACAGGACAGGGGGGGGCAATCAGCCCCAGCATTTT

D: TRBD2
size: -
J: TRBJ2-1
V: TRBV19
length: 16
CDR3: CASSAVAGGAYNEQFF
DNA: TGTGCCAGTAGTGCCGTAGCGGGGGGAGCCTACAATGAGCAGTTCTTC

D: -
size: few
J: TRBJ2-6
V: TRBV5-8
length: 17
CDR3: CASSPGTFISGANVLTF
DNA: TGTGCCAGCAGCCCCGGGACTTTCATCTCTGGGGCCAACGTCCTGACTTTC

D: TRBD2
size: -
J: TRBJ2-1
V: TRBV2
length: 19
CDR3: CASSPLWDSGSAAYNEQFF
DNA: TGTGCCAGCAGCCCCCTTTGGGATAGCGGGAGTGCTGCCTACAATGAGCAGTTCTTC

D: -
size: once
J: TRBJ1-1
V: TRBV2
length: 17
CDR3: CASSENPTYPAVGQAFF
DNA: TGTGCCAGCAGTGAAAACCCGACCTACCCGGCGGTTGGTCAGGCTTTCTTT

D: -
size: -
J: TRBJ1-1
V: TRBV5-1
length: 13
CDR3: CASSLDLGAAAFF
DNA: TGCGCCAGCAGCTTGGATCTGGGGGCGGCAGCTTTCTTT

D: -
size: few
J: TRBJ2-5
V: TRBV10-3
length: 15
CDR3: CAISDASAGQETQYF
DNA: TGTGCCATCAGTGATGCCAGCGCGGGGCAAGAGACCCAGTACTTC

D: -
size: once
J: TRBJ2-6
V: TRBV6-5
length: 16
CDR3: CASSYSERAGANVLTF
DNA: TGTGCCAGCAGTTACTCTGAGCGGGCGGGGGCCAACGTCCTGACTTTC

D: TRBD1
size: -
J: TRBJ1-5
V: TRBV28
length: 14
CDR3: CASRTDRGRQPQHF
DNA: TGTGCCAGCAGAACAGACAGGGGTCGACAGCCCCAGCATTTT

D: TRBD1
size: -
J: TRBJ2-7
V: TRBV6-4
length: 13
CDR3: CASSAQTGAEQYF
DNA: TGTGCCAGCAGTGCCCAGACAGGGGCCGAGCAGTACTTC

D: TRBD1
size: once
J: TRBJ2-5
V: TRBV7-9
length: 16
CDR3: CASSNRDRTVQETQYF
DNA: TGTGCCAGCAGCAACCGGGACAGGACCGTCCAAGAGACCCAGTACTTC

D: -
size: -
J: TRBJ2-2
V: TRBV5-4
length: 14
CDR3: CASSSQQGAGELFF
DNA: TGTGCCAGCAGCTCTCAACAGGGCGCCGGGGAGCTGTTTTTT

D: -
size: -
J: TRBJ2-6
V: TRBV5-4
length: 15
CDR3: CASSFSSSGANVLTF
DNA: TGTGCCAGCAGCTTTTCTAGCTCTGGGGCCAACGTCCTGACTTTC

D: TRBD2
size: few
J: TRBJ2-2
V: TRBV11-1
length: 14
CDR3: CASSLGLAAGELFF
DNA: TGTGCCAGCAGCTTAGGACTAGCGGCCGGGGAGCTGTTTTTT

D: -
size: -
J: TRBJ2-3
V: TRBV7-2
length: 12
CDR3: CASSFLENTQYF
DNA: TGTGCCAGCAGCTTCCTCGAGAATACGCAGTATTTT

D: TRBD2
size: once
J: TRBJ2-7
V: TRBV6-1
length: 14
CDR3: CASATSGRNYEQYF
DNA: TGTGCCAGCGCCACTAGCGGGAGGAACTACGAGCAGTACTTC

D: -
size: few
J: TRBJ1-1
V: TRBV19
length: 15
CDR3: CASSIDHDRNTEAFF
DNA: TGTGCCAGTAGTATAGATCACGACAGGAACACTGAAGCTTTCTTT

D: -
size: -
J: TRBJ2-1
V: TRBV20-1
length: 9
CDR3: CSAKQEQFF
DNA: TGCAGTGCTAAACAAGAGCAGTTCTTC